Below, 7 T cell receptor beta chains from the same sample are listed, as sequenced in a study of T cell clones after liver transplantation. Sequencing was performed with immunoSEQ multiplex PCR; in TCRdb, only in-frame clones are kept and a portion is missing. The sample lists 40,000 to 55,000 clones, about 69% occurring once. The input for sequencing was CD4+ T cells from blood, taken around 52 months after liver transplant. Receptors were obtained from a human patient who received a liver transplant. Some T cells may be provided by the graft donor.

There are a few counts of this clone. The CDR3 region is CASSLAQGSTEAFF. The CDR3 nucleotides are TGCGCCAGCAGCTTGGCACAGGGGAGCACTGAAGCTTTCTTT. This chain links TRBV5-1 with TRBJ1-1; 7 bases fit TRBD1. This CDR3 spans 14 amino acids. Germline V gene sequence: CDR1 SGHRS, CDR2 YFSETQ. V shed 0 bases and J 4 bases; nucleotides not matched to a gene: 3.

CDR3 DNA: TGTGCCAGCAGTACAGGACAGTTCAAAAACATTCAGTACTTC. It encodes CASSTGQFKNIQYF. The J gene is TRBJ2-4, the V gene TRBV6-1, with D possibly TRBD1 on 6 matching bases. Trimming shortened V by 5 bases and J by 3 bases, and 11 bases separated the two germline ends. The CDR3 sequence is 14 residues long. The germline V gene has CDR1 MNHNS and CDR2 SASEGT.

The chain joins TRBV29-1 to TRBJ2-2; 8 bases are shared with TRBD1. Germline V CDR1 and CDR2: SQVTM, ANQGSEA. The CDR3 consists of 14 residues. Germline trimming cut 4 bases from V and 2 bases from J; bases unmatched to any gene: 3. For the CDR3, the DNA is TGCAGCGTTGCGACAGGGGCCAACACCGGGGAGCTGTTTTTT. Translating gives CSVATGANTGELFF.

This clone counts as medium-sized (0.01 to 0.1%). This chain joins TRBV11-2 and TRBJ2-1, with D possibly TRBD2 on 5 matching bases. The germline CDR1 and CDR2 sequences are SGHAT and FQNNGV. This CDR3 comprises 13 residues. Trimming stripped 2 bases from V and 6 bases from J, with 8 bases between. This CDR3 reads CASSLSGINEQFF. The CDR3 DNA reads TGTGCCAGCAGCTTAAGCGGCATCAATGAGCAGTTCTTC. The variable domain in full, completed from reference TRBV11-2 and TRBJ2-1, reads EAGVAQSPRYKIIEKRQSVAFWCNPISGHATLYWYQQILGQGPKLLIQFQNNGVVDDSQLPKDRFSAERLKGVDSTLKIQPAKLEDSAVYLCASSLSGINEQFFGPGTRLTVL.

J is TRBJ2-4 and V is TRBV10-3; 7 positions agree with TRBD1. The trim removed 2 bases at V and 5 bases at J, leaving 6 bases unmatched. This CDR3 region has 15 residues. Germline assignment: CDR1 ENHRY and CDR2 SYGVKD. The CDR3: CAISEATGIENIQYF. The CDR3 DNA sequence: TGTGCCATCAGTGAGGCGACAGGGATTGAAAACATTCAGTACTTC.

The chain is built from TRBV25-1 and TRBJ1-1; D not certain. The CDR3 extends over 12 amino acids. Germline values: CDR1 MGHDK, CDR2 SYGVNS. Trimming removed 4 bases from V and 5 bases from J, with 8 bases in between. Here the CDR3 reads CASSVGLTEAFF. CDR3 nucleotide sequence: TGTGCCAGCAGTGTGGGGTTAACTGAAGCTTTCTTT.

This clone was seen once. CDR3 DNA: TGTGCCAGCAGTGGGAGGATGTGGACTGAAGCTTTCTTT. It yields the protein CASSGRMWTEAFF. The chain uses TRBV6-1 and TRBJ1-1; D is uncertain. Germline-derived CDR1 and CDR2 are MNHNS and SASEGT. The CDR3 is 13 amino acids. V was clipped by 4 bases and J by 5 bases, with 11 bases between them.